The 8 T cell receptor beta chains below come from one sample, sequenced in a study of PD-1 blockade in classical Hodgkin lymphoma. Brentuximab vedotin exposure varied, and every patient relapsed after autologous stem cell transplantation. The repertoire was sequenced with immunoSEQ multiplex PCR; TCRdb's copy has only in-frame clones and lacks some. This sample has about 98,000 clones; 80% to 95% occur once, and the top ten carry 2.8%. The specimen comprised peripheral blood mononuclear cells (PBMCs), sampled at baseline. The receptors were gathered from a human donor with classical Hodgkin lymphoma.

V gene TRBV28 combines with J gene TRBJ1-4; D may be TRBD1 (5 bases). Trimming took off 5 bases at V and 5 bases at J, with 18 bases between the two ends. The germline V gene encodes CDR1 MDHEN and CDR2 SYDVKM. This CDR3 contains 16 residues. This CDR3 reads CASSLLDSRENEKLFF. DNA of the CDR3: TGTGCCAGCAGTCTACTCGACAGTAGGGAAAATGAAAAACTGTTTTTT.

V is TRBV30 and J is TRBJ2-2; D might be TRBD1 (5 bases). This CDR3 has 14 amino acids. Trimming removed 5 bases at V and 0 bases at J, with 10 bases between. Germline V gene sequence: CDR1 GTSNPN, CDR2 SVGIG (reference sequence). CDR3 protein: CAWARVTNTGELFF. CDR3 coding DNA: TGTGCCTGGGCCAGGGTTACGAACACCGGGGAGCTGTTTTTT.

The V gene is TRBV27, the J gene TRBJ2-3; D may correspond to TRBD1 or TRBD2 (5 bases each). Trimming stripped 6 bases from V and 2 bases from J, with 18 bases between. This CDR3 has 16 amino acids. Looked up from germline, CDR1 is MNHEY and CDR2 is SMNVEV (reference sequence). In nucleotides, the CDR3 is TGTGCCAGCAGCCTCGAGCCGGGACGGCCCACAGATACGCAGTATTTT. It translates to CASSLEPGRPTDTQYF.

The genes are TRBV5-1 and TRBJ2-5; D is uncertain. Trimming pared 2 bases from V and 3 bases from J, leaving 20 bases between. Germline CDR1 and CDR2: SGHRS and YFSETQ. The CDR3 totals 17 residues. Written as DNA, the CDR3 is TGCGCCAGCAGCTTAGGGTATCTGACACCACGAGAAGAGACCCAGTACTTC. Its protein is CASSLGYLTPREETQYF.

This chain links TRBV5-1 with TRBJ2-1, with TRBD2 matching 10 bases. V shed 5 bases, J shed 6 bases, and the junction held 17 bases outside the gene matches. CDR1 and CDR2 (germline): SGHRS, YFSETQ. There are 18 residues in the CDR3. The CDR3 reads CASSIIGTSALSGNEQFF. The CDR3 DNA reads TGCGCCAGCAGTATTATTGGGACTAGCGCTCTCTCTGGCAATGAGCAGTTCTTC.

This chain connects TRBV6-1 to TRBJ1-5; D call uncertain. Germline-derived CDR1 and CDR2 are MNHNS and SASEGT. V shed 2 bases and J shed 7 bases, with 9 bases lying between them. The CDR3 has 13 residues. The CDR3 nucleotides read TGTGCCAGCAGTGAATTGGGGAGGCAGCCCCAGCATTTT. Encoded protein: CASSELGRQPQHF.

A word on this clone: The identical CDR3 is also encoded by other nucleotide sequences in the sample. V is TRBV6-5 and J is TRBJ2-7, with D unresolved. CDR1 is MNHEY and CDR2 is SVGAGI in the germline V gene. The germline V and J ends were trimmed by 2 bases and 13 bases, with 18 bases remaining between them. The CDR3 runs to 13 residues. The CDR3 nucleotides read TGTGCCAGCAGTTACGAAGGAACAGACCTTAACTACTTC. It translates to CASSYEGTDLNYF.

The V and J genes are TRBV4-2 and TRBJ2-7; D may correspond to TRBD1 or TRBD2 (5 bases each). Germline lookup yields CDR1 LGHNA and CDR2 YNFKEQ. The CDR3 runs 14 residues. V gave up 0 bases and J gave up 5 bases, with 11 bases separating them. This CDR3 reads CASSQDPGRNEQYF. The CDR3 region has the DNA TGTGCCAGCAGCCAAGATCCGGGGCGGAACGAGCAGTACTTC.